Each of the 9 T cell receptor beta chains below was sequenced from the same sample in a study of brain T cells in children with intractable seizures. Time point here: blood from clinic visit 5 months post-surgery; TSC patient then seizure free. Data came from immunoSEQ multiplex PCR; TCRdb stores just in-frame clones and leaves some out. The sample yields around 340,000 clones, 93% seen once. The sample was peripheral blood, taken more than 4 months after surgery. These TCRs come from a boy in the first two years of life with tuberous sclerosis and intractable seizures.

Remarks on this clone: No conserved phenylalanine or tryptophan ends this CDR3, so it is likely a read error. The DNA is omitted, as the CDR3 cannot be located on it reliably, and the CDR3 follows TCRdb's listing. The rearrangement joins TRBV27 to TRBJ2-3; the DNA was not compared with TRBD2, the D call given in the table. Germline values: CDR1 MNHEY, CDR2 SMNVEV (reference sequence). The CDR3 totals 10 residues, both ends included. Here the CDR3 reads CASSLSGLPV.

The V and J genes are TRBV28 and TRBJ2-1, with D unresolved. With 10 bases removed from V and 10 bases from J, the gap between germline ends came to 11 bases. This CDR3 spans 10 amino acids. In germline, CDR1 is MDHEN, CDR2 SYDVKM. As DNA, the CDR3 is TGTGCCACACTTTCTATAGAGCAGTTCTTC. Protein: CATLSIEQFF.

V is TRBV5-1 and J is TRBJ2-5; D might be TRBD2 (6 bases). Germline V CDR1 and CDR2: SGHRS, YFSETQ. The CDR3 has 14 residues. With 5 bases removed from V and 5 bases from J, the gap between germline ends came to 16 bases. Written as DNA, the CDR3 is TGCGCCAGCAGTTTCGCGGGCGGGGCGGAGACCCAGTACTTC. Amino acids: CASSFAGGAETQYF.

This rearrangement joins TRBV9 to TRBJ2-3, with 14 bases aligning to TRBD2. J was trimmed by 5 bases and V by 0 bases; bases with no gene match: 5. Germline CDR1 and CDR2: SGDLS and YYNGEE. The CDR3 is 17 residues long. Written as DNA, the CDR3 is TGTGCCAGCAGCGTAGGGACTAGCGGGAGGTCCAGAGATACGCAGTATTTT. Translated, it gives CASSVGTSGRSRDTQYF.

V is TRBV3-1 (or the pseudogene TRBV3-2) and J is TRBJ2-3, with 9 bases identical to TRBD2. Germline values: CDR1 LGHDT, CDR2 YNNKEL (reference sequence). Trimming cost V 1 base and J 4 bases; bases outside gene matches: 3. The CDR3 is 15 residues long. CDR3 amino acids: CASSQVLAGADTQYF. CDR3 bases: TGTGCCAGCAGCCAAGTCTTAGCGGGAGCAGATACGCAGTATTTT.

This chain links TRBV7-9 with TRBJ2-7, with 13 bases lining up with TRBD2. The CDR3 consists of 19 residues. Germline-derived CDR1 and CDR2 are SEHNR and FQNEAQ (reference sequence). The junction had 16 bases not matched to a gene; V was cut back by 5 bases and J by 3 bases. CDR3 amino acids: CASSPFGLAGALDGYEQYF. The CDR3 region has the DNA TGTGCCAGCAGCCCGTTTGGACTAGCGGGGGCCTTAGACGGCTACGAGCAGTACTTC.

The chain couples TRBV30 to TRBJ2-1; no firm D call. The CDR3 runs to 13 residues. Germline V gene lookup returns CDR1 GTSNPN and CDR2 SVGIG (reference sequence). The V end lost 7 bases, the J end lost 2 bases, and 12 bases lay between the germline ends. The CDR3 sequence is CASVAAPYNEQFF. The CDR3 nucleotides are TGTGCCTCAGTAGCAGCCCCCTACAATGAGCAGTTCTTC.

This chain links TRBV24-1 with TRBJ1-2; D perhaps matches TRBD1 (5 bases). CDR1 and CDR2 from the germline V gene are KGHDR and SFDVKD. The V end lost 5 bases, the J end lost 4 bases, and 13 bases lay between the germline ends. CDR3 size: 14 residues. The CDR3 DNA reads TGTGCCACCAGTGGACGGACAAACCCCTATGGCTACACCTTC. The encoded protein is CATSGRTNPYGYTF.

The chain uses TRBV10-3 and TRBJ1-6; 7 bases map to TRBD1. Trimming took 4 bases from V and 6 from J; bases not matched to a gene: 6. The germline V gene has CDR1 ENHRY and CDR2 SYGVKD. This CDR3 spans 15 amino acids. The CDR3 bases are TGTGCCATCAGTGTTAGGGACAGCATTAATTCACCCCTCCACTTT. Translation gives CAISVRDSINSPLHF.